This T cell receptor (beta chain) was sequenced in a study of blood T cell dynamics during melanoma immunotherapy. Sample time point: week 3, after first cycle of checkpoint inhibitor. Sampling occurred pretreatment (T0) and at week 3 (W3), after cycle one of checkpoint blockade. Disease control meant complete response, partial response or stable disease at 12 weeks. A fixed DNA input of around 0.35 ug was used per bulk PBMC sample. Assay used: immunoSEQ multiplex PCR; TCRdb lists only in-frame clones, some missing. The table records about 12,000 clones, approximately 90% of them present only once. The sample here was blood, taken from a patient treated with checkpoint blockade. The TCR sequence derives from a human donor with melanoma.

The CDR3 loop is CASTPRRDSPNYGYTF. The DNA of the CDR3 is TGTGCCAGTACCCCCCGACGGGACAGCCCTAACTATGGCTACACCTTC. This chain connects TRBV19 to TRBJ1-2, with 7 bases aligning to TRBD1. Germline V CDR1 and CDR2: LNHDA, SQIVND (reference sequence). V trimming: 7 bases; J trimming: 0 bases; junction bases outside the gene matches: 11. The CDR3 totals 16 residues.